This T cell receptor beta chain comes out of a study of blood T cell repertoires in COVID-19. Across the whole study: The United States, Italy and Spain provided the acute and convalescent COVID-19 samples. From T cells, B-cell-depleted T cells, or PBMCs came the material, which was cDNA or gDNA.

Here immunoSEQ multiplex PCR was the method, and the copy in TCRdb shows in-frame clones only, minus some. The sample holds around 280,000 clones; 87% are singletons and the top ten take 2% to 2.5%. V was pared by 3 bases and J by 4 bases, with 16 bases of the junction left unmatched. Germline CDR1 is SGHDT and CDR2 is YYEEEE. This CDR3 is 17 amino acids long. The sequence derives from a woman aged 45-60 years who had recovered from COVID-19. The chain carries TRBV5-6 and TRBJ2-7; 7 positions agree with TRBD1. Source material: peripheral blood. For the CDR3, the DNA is TGTGCCAGCAGCTCAGCCCCAGGGGGTCGACCAGCGTACGAGCAGTACTTC. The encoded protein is CASSSAPGGRPAYEQYF. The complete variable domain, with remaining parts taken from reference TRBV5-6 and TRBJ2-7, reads DAGVTQSPTHLIKTRGQQVTLRCSPKSGHDTVSWYQQALGQGPQFIFQYYEEEERQRGNFPDRFSGHQFPNYSSELNVNALLLGDSALYLCASSSAPGGRPAYEQYFGPGTRLTVT.